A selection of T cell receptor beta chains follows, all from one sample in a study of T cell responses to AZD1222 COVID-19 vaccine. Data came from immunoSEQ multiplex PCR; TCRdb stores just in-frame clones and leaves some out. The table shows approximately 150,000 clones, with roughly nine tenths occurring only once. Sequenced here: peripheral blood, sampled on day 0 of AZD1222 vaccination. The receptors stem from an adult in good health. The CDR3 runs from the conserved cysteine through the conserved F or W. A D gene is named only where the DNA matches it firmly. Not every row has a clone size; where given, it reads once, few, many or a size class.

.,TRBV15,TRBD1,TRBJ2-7,CATSGEQGARDEQYF,TGTGCCACCAGCGGAGAACAGGGGGCAAGAGACGAGCAGTACTTC
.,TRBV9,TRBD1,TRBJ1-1,CASRNAVDRADTEAFF,TGTGCCAGCAGAAATGCAGTTGACAGGGCAGACACTGAAGCTTTCTTT
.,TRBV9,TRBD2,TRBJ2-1,CASSEAGANEQFF,TGTGCCAGCAGCGAAGCGGGGGCCAATGAGCAGTTCTTC
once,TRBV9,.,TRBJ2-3,CASSVTPTDTQYF,TGTGCCAGCAGCGTAACTCCCACAGATACGCAGTATTTT
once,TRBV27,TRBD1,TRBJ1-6,CASSKSTGGDNSPLHF,TGTGCCAGCAGTAAATCGACAGGGGGCGATAATTCACCCCTCCACTTT
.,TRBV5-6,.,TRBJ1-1,CASSLSGGLTKAFF,TGTGCCAGCAGCTTGTCTGGAGGGTTAACGAAAGCTTTCTTT
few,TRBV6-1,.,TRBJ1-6,CASSEVYSNSPLHF,TGTGCCAGCAGTGAAGTATACTCAAATTCACCCCTCCACTTT
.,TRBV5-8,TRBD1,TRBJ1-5,CASSLRGGETGLIQHF,TGTGCCAGCAGCTTGAGGGGGGGCGAGACAGGGCTGATCCAGCATTTT
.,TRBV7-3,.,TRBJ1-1,CASSLDPNTEAFF,TGTGCCAGCAGCCTCGATCCCAACACTGAAGCTTTCTTT
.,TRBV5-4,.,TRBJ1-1,CASSRSVNTEAFF,TGTGCCAGCAGTCGGTCGGTGAACACTGAAGCTTTCTTT
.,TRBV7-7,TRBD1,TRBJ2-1,CASSLEGTGNEQFF,TGTGCCAGCAGCTTAGAGGGGACAGGGAATGAGCAGTTCTTC
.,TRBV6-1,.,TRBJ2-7,CASSGGPETPRDEQYF,TGTGCCAGCAGTGGGGGACCCGAAACGCCCAGGGACGAGCAGTACTTC
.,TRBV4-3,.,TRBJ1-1,CASSHGYRNTEAFF,TGCGCCAGCAGCCATGGGTACAGGAACACTGAAGCTTTCTTT
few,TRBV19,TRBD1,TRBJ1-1,CASSSIRTGVNTEAFF,TGTGCCAGTAGTTCGATCCGGACAGGCGTGAACACTGAAGCTTTCTTT
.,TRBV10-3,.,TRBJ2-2,CAISESNGRSGGELFF,TGTGCCATCAGTGAGTCGAACGGGAGATCTGGCGGGGAGCTGTTTTTT
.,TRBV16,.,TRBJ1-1,CASSRSAEAFF,TGTGCCAGCAGCCGGTCCGCTGAAGCTTTCTTT
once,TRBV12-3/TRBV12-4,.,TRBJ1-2,CASSEVSYYGYTF,TGTGCCAGCAGTGAGGTCTCCTATTATGGCTACACCTTC
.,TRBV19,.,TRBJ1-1,CASSIRTLNTEAFF,TGTGCCAGTAGTATCCGCACCTTGAACACTGAAGCTTTCTTT
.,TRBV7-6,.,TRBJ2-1,CASTRTDRNNEQFF,TGTGCCAGCACCCGAACTGACAGAAACAATGAGCAGTTCTTC
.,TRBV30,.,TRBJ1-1,CAWSSAGLTGRTEAFF,TGTGCCTGGAGTTCTGCGGGGTTGACCGGACGAACCGAAGCTTTCTTT
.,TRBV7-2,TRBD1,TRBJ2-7,CASSGRTGGVYEQYF,TGTGCCAGCAGCGGAAGGACAGGGGGTGTTTACGAGCAGTACTTC
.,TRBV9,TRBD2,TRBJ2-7,CASSARGGNSYEQYF,TGTGCCAGCAGCGCGCGGGGGGGAAATTCTTACGAGCAGTACTTC
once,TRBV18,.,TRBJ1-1,CASSPPEGVSGTEAFF,TGTGCCAGCTCACCACCGGAAGGGGTCTCGGGCACTGAAGCTTTCTTT
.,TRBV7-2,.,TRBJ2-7,CASSTRDGTYEQYF,TGTGCCAGCAGCACCCGGGACGGAACCTACGAGCAGTACTTC